This is a list of T cell receptor beta chains from one sample in a study of shared T cell receptors in the human thymus. Data came from immunoSEQ multiplex PCR; TCRdb stores just in-frame clones and leaves some out. The sample records hundreds of thousands of clones, 85% to 90% being singletons. The same sample was also used in a study of human thymus T cells.

The sample was thymocytes. The source is a boy in the first two years of life with a congenital heart defect. The CDR3 runs from the conserved cysteine through the conserved F or W. The D gene is left open where the match is weak. Only part of the rows carry a size: once, few, many, or a class if the clone is expanded.

TRBV7-2	NA	NA	TRBJ2-7	CASSSVYEQYF	TGTGCCAGCAGCTCCGTCTACGAGCAGTACTTC
TRBV9	NA	NA	TRBJ2-3	CASSVGFGGAPRDTQYF	TGTGCCAGCAGCGTAGGGTTCGGCGGAGCACCGCGGGATACGCAGTATTTT
TRBV5-6	NA	NA	TRBJ2-7	CASSWVGQSSYEQYF	TGTGCCAGCAGCTGGGTGGGCCAGAGCTCCTACGAGCAGTACTTC
TRBV11-1	NA	once	TRBJ2-2	CASTPSPLGRELFF	TGTGCCAGCACCCCCAGTCCACTAGGAAGGGAGCTGTTTTTT
TRBV14	NA	once	TRBJ1-2	CASSTAPPTGGYTF	TGTGCCAGCAGCACAGCCCCCCCGACAGGCGGCTACACCTTC
TRBV28	NA	NA	TRBJ1-5	CASSSIKHQPQHF	TGTGCCAGCAGTTCGATTAAGCATCAGCCCCAGCATTTT
TRBV2	TRBD2	NA	TRBJ2-2	CASRPPGLAGSGELFF	TGTGCCAGCAGACCTCCGGGACTAGCGGGATCAGGGGAGCTGTTTTTT
TRBV6-5	NA	NA	TRBJ1-1	CASSPDMENTEAFF	TGTGCCAGCAGCCCGGACATGGAGAACACTGAAGCTTTCTTT
TRBV7-3	NA	NA	TRBJ2-7	CASSPRGPYEQYF	TGTGCCAGCAGCCCCAGAGGTCCCTACGAGCAGTACTTC
TRBV5-1	NA	NA	TRBJ2-1	CASSLIPKQFF	TGCGCCAGCAGCTTGATCCCCAAGCAGTTCTTC
TRBV27	TRBD1	NA	TRBJ2-5	CASSLTPGQGDQETQYF	TGTGCCAGCAGTTTAACTCCGGGACAGGGGGACCAAGAGACCCAGTACTTC
TRBV28	NA	once	TRBJ1-2	CASSPDSSYGYTF	TGTGCCAGCAGTCCGGACAGCTCCTATGGCTACACCTTC
TRBV9	TRBD1	NA	TRBJ2-2	CASSVGGGSGELFF	TGTGCCAGCAGCGTAGGAGGGGGCTCCGGGGAGCTGTTTTTT
TRBV7-9	TRBD2	NA	TRBJ2-3	CASSPGTSERDTQYF	TGTGCCAGCAGCCCAGGGACTAGCGAAAGAGATACGCAGTATTTT
TRBV5-1	NA	NA	TRBJ2-1	CASSPEGSSYNEQFF	TGCGCCAGCAGCCCAGAAGGGAGCTCCTACAATGAGCAGTTCTTC
TRBV7-9	NA	NA	TRBJ1-2	CASSSTSGRERYGYTF	TGTGCCAGCAGCTCTACTAGCGGACGAGAGAGGTATGGCTACACCTTC
TRBV6-5	TRBD1	NA	TRBJ2-7	CASWRQGTYEQYF	TGTGCCAGCTGGAGACAGGGGACCTACGAGCAGTACTTC
TRBV5-4	TRBD2	NA	TRBJ2-5	CASSLAERQETQYF	TGTGCCAGCAGCCTAGCGGAGAGACAAGAGACCCAGTACTTC
TRBV2	NA	NA	TRBJ2-2	CASSDIGVPGELFF	TGTGCCAGCAGTGATATCGGGGTACCCGGGGAGCTGTTTTTT
TRBV19	NA	NA	TRBJ1-2	CASSTVTTGSPNYGYTF	TGTGCCAGTAGTACGGTCACAACAGGGTCCCCGAACTATGGCTACACCTTC
TRBV5-1	TRBD1	NA	TRBJ1-4	CASSLTGVYEKLFF	TGCGCCAGCAGCTTGACAGGGGTTTACGAAAAACTGTTTTTT
TRBV5-1	TRBD1	NA	TRBJ2-7	CASSPQGTGFRSLSYEQYF	TGCGCCAGCAGCCCACAGGGGACAGGGTTTCGGTCCTTGTCCTACGAGCAGTACTTC
TRBV25-1	NA	once	TRBJ2-5	CASSEKTESEIFLTQYF	TGTGCCAGCAGTGAAAAGACGGAGTCTGAAATTTTTTTGACCCAGTACTTC
TRBV5-1	NA	NA	TRBJ1-1	CASSSGRGLFNTEAFF	TGCGCCAGCTCTAGCGGCAGGGGCCTTTTCAACACTGAAGCTTTCTTT
TRBV7-9	TRBD2	NA	TRBJ2-2	CASRAPSGVPNTGELFF	TGTGCCAGCAGGGCCCCTAGCGGGGTACCGAACACCGGGGAGCTGTTTTTT
TRBV7-2	NA	NA	TRBJ1-5	CASSQRAGHNQPQHF	TGTGCCAGCTCCCAGCGGGCAGGCCACAATCAGCCCCAGCATTTT
TRBV10-3	TRBD2	NA	TRBJ2-1	CAISESMGLAGGPYNEQFF	TGTGCCATCAGTGAGTCGATGGGACTAGCGGGAGGGCCTTACAATGAGCAGTTCTTC
TRBV12-5	TRBD2	NA	TRBJ2-3	CASGLGTSGIETDTQYF	TGTGCTAGTGGGCTCGGGACTAGCGGGATTGAGACAGATACGCAGTATTTT
TRBV10-3	NA	few	TRBJ2-7	CAITGDNSYEQYF	TGTGCCATCACCGGGGACAACTCCTACGAGCAGTACTTC
TRBV27	NA	NA	TRBJ2-6	CASSFDSSGANVLTF	TGTGCCAGCAGTTTTGATAGCTCTGGGGCCAACGTCCTGACTTTC
TRBV7-2	TRBD2	NA	TRBJ2-1	CASSLNGSGSDTYNEQFF	TGTGCCAGCAGCCTAAATGGGAGCGGGAGCGATACCTACAATGAGCAGTTCTTC
TRBV9	TRBD1	NA	TRBJ1-2	CASSVKSTDRGRGGYTF	TGTGCCAGCAGCGTAAAAAGTACGGACAGGGGGCGCGGGGGCTACACCTTC
TRBV6-7	NA	NA	TRBJ2-6	CASSYTPPGANVLTF	TGTGCCAGCAGTTACACTCCCCCTGGGGCCAACGTCCTGACTTTC
TRBV15	NA	NA	TRBJ2-3	CATSRDLQGPDTQYF	TGTGCCACCAGCAGAGATTTGCAGGGTCCAGATACGCAGTATTTT
TRBV18	NA	NA	TRBJ2-5	CASSPPGIGGETQYF	TGTGCCAGCTCACCACCAGGTATCGGGGGAGAGACCCAGTACTTC
TRBV5-1	NA	NA	TRBJ2-5	CASSLGRGETQYF	TGCGCCAGCAGTCTGGGGCGGGGAGAGACCCAGTACTTC
TRBV20-1	NA	once	TRBJ1-1	CSASGLNEAFF	TGCAGTGCTAGCGGACTTAATGAAGCTTTCTTT
TRBV27	TRBD2	NA	TRBJ2-7	CASSLGRGADEEQYF	TGTGCCAGCAGTTTAGGGCGGGGGGCGGATGAAGAGCAGTACTTC
TRBV10-1	TRBD1	NA	TRBJ2-2	CASSHDRGPGELFF	TGCGCCAGCAGTCACGACAGGGGCCCCGGGGAGCTGTTTTTT
TRBV27	NA	NA	TRBJ1-5	CASSPEGEPQHF	TGTGCCAGCAGTCCGGAAGGGGAGCCCCAGCATTTT